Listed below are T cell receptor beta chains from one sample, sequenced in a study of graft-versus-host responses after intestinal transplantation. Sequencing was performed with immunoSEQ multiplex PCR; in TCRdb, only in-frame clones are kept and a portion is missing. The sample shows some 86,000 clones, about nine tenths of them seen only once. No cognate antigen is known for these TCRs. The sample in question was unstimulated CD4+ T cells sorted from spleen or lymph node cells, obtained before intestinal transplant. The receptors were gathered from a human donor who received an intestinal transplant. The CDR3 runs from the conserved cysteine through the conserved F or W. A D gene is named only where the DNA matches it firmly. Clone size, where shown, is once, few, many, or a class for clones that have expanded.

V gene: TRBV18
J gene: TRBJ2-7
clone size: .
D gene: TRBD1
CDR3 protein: CASSRDRGLHEQYF
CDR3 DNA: TGTGCCAGCTCACGGGACAGGGGGCTCCACGAGCAGTACTTC

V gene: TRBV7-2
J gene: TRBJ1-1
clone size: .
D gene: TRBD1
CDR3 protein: CASSRTGGYTEAFF
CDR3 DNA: TGTGCCAGCAGCCGGACAGGAGGATACACTGAAGCTTTCTTT

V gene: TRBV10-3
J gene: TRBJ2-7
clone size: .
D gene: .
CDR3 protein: CAISDRGYEQYF
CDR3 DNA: TGTGCCATCAGTGATAGAGGGTACGAGCAGTACTTC

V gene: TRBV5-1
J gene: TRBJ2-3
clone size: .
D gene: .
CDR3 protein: CASSPGLLRGTDTQYF
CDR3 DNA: TGCGCCAGCAGCCCAGGACTTCTCCGGGGCACAGATACGCAGTATTTT

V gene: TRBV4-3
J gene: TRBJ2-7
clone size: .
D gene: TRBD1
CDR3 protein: CASSHDRGRYYEQYF
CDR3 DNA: TGCGCCAGCAGCCACGACAGGGGAAGATACTACGAGCAGTACTTC

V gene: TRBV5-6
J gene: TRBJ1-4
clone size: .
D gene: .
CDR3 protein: CASSDSGRADEKLFF
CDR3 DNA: TGTGCCAGCAGCGACTCAGGGAGGGCAGATGAAAAACTGTTTTTT

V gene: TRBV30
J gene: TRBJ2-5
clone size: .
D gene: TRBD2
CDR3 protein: CAWSVSVGLAGLHQYF
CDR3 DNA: TGTGCCTGGAGTGTATCGGTTGGACTAGCGGGGCTACACCAGTACTTC

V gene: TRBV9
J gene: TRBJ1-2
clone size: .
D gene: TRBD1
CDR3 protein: CASSVRDRDMYGYTF
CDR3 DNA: TGTGCCAGCAGCGTCCGGGACAGGGATATGTATGGCTACACCTTC

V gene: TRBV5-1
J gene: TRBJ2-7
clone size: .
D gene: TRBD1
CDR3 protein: CASSLAAGGIYEQYF
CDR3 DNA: TGCGCCAGCAGCTTGGCAGCAGGGGGCATCTACGAGCAGTACTTC

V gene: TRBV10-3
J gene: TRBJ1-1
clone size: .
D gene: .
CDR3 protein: CAIRMDGLSTEAFF
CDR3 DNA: TGTGCCATCAGGATGGACGGACTGAGCACTGAAGCTTTCTTT

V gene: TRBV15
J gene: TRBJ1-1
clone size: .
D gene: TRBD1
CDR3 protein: CATSRLGQVITEAFF
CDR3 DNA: TGTGCCACCAGCAGACTGGGACAGGTGATCACTGAAGCTTTCTTT

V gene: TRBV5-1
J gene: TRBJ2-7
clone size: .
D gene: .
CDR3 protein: CASRSIAGYEQYF
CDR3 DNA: TGCGCCAGCAGAAGTATCGCGGGCTACGAGCAGTACTTC

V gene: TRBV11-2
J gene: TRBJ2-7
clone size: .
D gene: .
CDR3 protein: CASTAGMNRRTYEQYF
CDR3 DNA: TGTGCCAGCACCGCGGGAATGAACAGACGCACCTACGAGCAGTACTTC

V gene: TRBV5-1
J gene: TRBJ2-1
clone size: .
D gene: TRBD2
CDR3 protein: CASRSTSGHSNEQFF
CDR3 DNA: TGCGCCAGCAGATCGACTAGCGGGCATAGCAATGAGCAGTTCTTC

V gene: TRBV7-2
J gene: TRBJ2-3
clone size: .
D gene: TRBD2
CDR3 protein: CASSLEAEGTSGGVRYF
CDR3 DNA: TGTGCCAGCAGCTTAGAGGCTGAAGGGACTAGCGGGGGGGTTCGGTATTTT

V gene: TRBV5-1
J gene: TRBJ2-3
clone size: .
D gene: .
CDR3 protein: CASSLAPGGPSTDTQYF
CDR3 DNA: TGCGCCAGCAGCTTGGCCCCCGGGGGTCCTAGCACAGATACGCAGTATTTT

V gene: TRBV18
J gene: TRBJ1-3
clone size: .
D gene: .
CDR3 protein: CASSPGRDSGNTIYF
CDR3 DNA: TGTGCCAGCTCACCAGGACGGGACTCTGGAAACACCATATATTTT

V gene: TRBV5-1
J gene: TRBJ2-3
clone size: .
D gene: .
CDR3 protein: CASGGIATDTQYF
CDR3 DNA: TGCGCCAGCGGGGGGATCGCAACGGATACGCAGTATTTT

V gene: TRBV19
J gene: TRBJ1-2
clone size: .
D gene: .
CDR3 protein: CASSIDHLRARGNDYGYTF
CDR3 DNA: TGTGCCAGTAGTATAGATCATCTAAGGGCCAGGGGAAACGACTATGGCTACACCTTC

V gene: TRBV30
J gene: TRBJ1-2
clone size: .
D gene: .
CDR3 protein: CAWSVRGSGNGYTF
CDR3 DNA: TGTGCCTGGAGTGTACGAGGTAGTGGCAATGGCTACACCTTC

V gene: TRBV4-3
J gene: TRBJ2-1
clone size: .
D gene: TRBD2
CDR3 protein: CASSRSSGEFRNEQFF
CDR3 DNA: TGCGCCAGCAGCCGAAGTAGCGGGGAGTTTAGAAATGAGCAGTTCTTC

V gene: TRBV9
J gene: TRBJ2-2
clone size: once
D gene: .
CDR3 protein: CASSAYTGELFF
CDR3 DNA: TGTGCCAGCAGCGCTTACACCGGGGAGCTGTTTTTT

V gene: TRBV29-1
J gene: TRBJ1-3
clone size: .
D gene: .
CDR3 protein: CSVGADGNTIYF
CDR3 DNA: TGCAGCGTGGGAGCCGACGGGAACACCATATATTTT

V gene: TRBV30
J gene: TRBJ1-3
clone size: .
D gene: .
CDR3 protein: CAWSIGDSGNTIYF
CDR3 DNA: TGTGCCTGGAGTATAGGGGATTCTGGAAACACCATATATTTT

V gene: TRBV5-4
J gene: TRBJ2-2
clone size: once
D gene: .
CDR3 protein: CASSLVGGGELFF
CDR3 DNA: TGTGCCAGCAGCTTGGTGGGAGGCGGGGAGCTGTTTTTT

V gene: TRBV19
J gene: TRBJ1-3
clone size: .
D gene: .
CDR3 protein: CASNAGLLGNTIYF
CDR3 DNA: TGTGCCAGCAACGCGGGGTTGTTAGGAAACACCATATATTTT

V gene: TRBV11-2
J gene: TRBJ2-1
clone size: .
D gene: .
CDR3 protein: CASSIGTLAANEQFF
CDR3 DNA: TGTGCCAGCAGCATTGGGACATTGGCCGCCAATGAGCAGTTCTTC

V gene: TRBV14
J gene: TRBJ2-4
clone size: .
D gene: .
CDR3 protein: CASSQEVGNGAKNIQYF
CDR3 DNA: TGTGCCAGCAGCCAAGAGGTCGGGAATGGAGCCAAAAACATTCAGTACTTC

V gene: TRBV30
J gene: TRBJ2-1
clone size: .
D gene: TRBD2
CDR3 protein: CAWTPQRGGAGFF
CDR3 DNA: TGTGCCTGGACCCCCCAGCGGGGGGGGGCAGGGTTCTTC

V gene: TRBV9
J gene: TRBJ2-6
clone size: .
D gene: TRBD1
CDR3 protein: CASSPRLAGGLSGANVLTF
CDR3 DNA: TGTGCCAGCAGCCCCCGGTTGGCAGGGGGATTGTCTGGGGCCAACGTCCTGACTTTC

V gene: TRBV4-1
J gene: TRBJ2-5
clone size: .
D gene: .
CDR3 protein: CASSLKRQTIQETQYF
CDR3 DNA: TGCGCCAGCAGCCTAAAACGGCAGACTATCCAAGAGACCCAGTACTTC

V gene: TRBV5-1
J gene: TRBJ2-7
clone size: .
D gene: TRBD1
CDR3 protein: CASSATGGASEQYF
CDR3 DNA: TGCGCCAGCAGCGCAACAGGGGGCGCGTCCGAGCAGTACTTC

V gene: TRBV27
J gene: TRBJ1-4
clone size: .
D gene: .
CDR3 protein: CASSFGRTGNSATNEKLFF
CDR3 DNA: TGTGCCAGCAGTTTTGGTCGGACGGGGAATTCCGCAACTAATGAAAAACTGTTTTTT

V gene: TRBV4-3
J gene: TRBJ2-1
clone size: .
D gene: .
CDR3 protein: CASSQDGTGGLGEQFF
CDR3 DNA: TGCGCCAGCAGCCAAGATGGAACGGGGGGCCTCGGTGAGCAGTTCTTC

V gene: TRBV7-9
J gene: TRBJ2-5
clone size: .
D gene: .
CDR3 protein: CASSLGQKETQYF
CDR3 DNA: TGTGCCAGCAGCTTAGGCCAGAAAGAGACCCAGTACTTC

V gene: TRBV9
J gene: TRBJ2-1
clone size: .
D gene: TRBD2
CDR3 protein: CASSVASGRGANEQFF
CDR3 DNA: TGTGCCAGCAGCGTAGCTAGTGGGCGGGGGGCAAATGAGCAGTTCTTC

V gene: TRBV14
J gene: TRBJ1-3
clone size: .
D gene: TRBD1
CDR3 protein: CASSQGTVSGNTIYF
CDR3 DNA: TGTGCCAGCAGCCAGGGGACAGTCTCTGGAAACACCATATATTTT

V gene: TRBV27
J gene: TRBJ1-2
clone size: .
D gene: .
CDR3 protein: CASSLRPQGYGYTF
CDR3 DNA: TGTGCCAGCAGCCTCCGACCCCAGGGCTATGGCTACACCTTC